The clone carrying this TCR beta chain was counted only a few times. Its antigen is still unknown. This CDR3 contains 14 residues. The V and J ends lost 4 bases and 7 bases, in that order; junction bases with no gene match: 6. Germline V gene data show CDR1 as MDHEN and CDR2 as SYDVKM. The source of the sample is a study of graft-versus-host responses after intestinal transplantation. Across the whole study: Recipients uniformly received anti-thymocyte globulin induction, followed by tacrolimus and steroids for about 3 years.

This table comes from immunoSEQ multiplex PCR, and its TCRdb copy is limited to in-frame clones, with some not included. The profile shows around 100,000 clones, roughly 84% of them singletons. The chain uses TRBV28 and TRBJ1-2, with 10 positions matching TRBD1. The sequences come from unstimulated CD4+ T cells sorted from spleen or lymph node cells, collected before transplant. This TCR was sampled from a human donor who was the organ donor for an intestinal transplant. CDR3 region: CASSSHWDRGGYTF. CDR3 sequence (DNA): TGTGCCAGCAGTTCCCATTGGGACAGGGGTGGCTACACCTTC.